Included here is one TCR beta chain sequence, with context. The data belong to a study of technical replicates of blood from several donors. In germline, CDR1 is SGHRS, CDR2 YFSETQ. The CDR3 runs to 15 residues. The J segment lost 4 bases and the V segment lost 4 bases, leaving 6 bases of the junction unmatched. Some clones are missing from TCRdb's copy, which holds only in-frame ones; the method was immunoSEQ multiplex PCR. The profile shows about 97,000 clones, around 96% of them singletons. The chain combines TRBV5-1 with TRBJ2-7; 12 bases map to TRBD2. The sequenced material came from T cells isolated from PBMCs. The sequence was obtained from a human donor in good health. The CDR3 sequence: CASSQTSGSIYEQYF. In DNA form, the CDR3 reads TGCGCCAGCAGCCAGACTAGCGGGAGTATTTACGAGCAGTACTTC.